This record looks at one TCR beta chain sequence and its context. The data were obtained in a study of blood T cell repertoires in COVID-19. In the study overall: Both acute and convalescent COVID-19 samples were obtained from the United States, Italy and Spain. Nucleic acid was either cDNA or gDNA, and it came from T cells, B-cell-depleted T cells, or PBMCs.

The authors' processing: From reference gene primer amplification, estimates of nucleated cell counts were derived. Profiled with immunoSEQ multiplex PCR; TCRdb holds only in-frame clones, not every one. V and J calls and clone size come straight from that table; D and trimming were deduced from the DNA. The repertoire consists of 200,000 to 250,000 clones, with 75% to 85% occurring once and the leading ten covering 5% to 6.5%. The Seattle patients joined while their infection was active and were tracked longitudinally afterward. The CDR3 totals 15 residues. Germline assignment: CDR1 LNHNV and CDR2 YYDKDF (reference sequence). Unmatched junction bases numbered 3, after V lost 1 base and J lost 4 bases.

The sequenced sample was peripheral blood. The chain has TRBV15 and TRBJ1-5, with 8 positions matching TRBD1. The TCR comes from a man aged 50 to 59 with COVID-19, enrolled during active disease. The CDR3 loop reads CATSRGRGLNQPQHF. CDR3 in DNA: TGTGCCACCAGCAGAGGCAGGGGGCTAAATCAGCCCCAGCATTTT. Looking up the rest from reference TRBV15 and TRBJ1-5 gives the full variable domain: DAMVIQNPRYQVTQFGKPVTLSCSQTLNHNVMYWYQQKSSQAPKLLFHYYDKDFNNEADTPDNFQSRRPNTSFCFLDIRSPGLGDTAMYLCATSRGRGLNQPQHFGDGTRLSIL.